The next 2 T cell receptor beta chains were all read from a single sample in a study of blood T cell repertoires in COVID-19. Assay: immunoSEQ multiplex PCR; the TCRdb copy retains only in-frame clones and omits some. The data hold tens of thousands of clones, with under 90% observed a single time. The sequencing sample was made of peripheral blood. The receptors originated from a man aged 55 to 70 with acute or convalescent COVID-19.

In DNA, the CDR3 is TGTGCCAGCAGCTCGGGGGGAGGAGCCTACGAGCAGTACTTC. Translated, it gives CASSSGGGAYEQYF. The rearrangement joins TRBV5-6 to TRBJ2-7, with 7 bases that match TRBD2. CDR1 SGHDT and CDR2 YYEEEE come from the germline V gene. V lost 3 bases to trimming and J lost 2 bases; unmatched junction nucleotides: 5. There are 14 residues in the CDR3. The variable domain in full, completed from reference TRBV5-6 and TRBJ2-7, reads DAGVTQSPTHLIKTRGQQVTLRCSPKSGHDTVSWYQQALGQGPQFIFQYYEEEERQRGNFPDRFSGHQFPNYSSELNVNALLLGDSALYLCASSSGGGAYEQYFGPGTRLTVT.

This sequence joins TRBV4-1 and TRBJ1-4; TRBD1 aligns across 8 bases. J gave up 6 bases and V 1 base, and 10 bases lay outside the gene matches. Germline V gene lookup returns CDR1 MGHRA and CDR2 YSYEKL. This CDR3 is 17 amino acids long. CDR3 residues: CASSQGKGDRRDEKLFF. As DNA, the CDR3 is TGCGCCAGCAGCCAAGGGAAGGGGGACAGGAGGGATGAAAAACTGTTTTTT.